The source of this TCR beta chain is a study of T cells in Graves' hyperthyroidism and ophthalmopathy. Study-wide context: Sampling of peripheral blood happened at initial diagnosis, prior to any treatment.

The length of the CDR3 is 14 residues. The V gene end was trimmed by 6 bases and the J gene end by 12 bases; junction bases not matched to a gene: 14. Germline V gene lookup returns CDR1 MNHEY and CDR2 SMNVEV (reference sequence). As to this clonotype: Its antigen is not known.

Patients were excluded because of uncontrolled infection, other autoimmune disease, pregnancy or lactation. 9.5 to 10 ml fresh peripheral blood yielded the PBMCs. Overall study results and limits: Most clonotypes expanded in the thyroid (above 0.001) were also present in blood.

The investigators amplified TCR beta CDR3 regions from RNA transcripts. HTBI primers drove first-round RT-PCR of the TCR CDR3. TCRdb passed the multiplex PCR reads through MiXCR, listing each CDR3 protein once. Here the sample spans around 400,000 distinct CDR3 sequences, approximately 14% being singletons. Input material: blood. The clonotype comes from a woman aged 55 to 70 with Graves' ophthalmopathy. The chain uses TRBV27 and TRBJ2-1; 7 nucleotides line up with TRBD1. The CDR3 nucleotides are TGTGCCAGCAGCCACGAAAGACAGGGTTTAGGGCAGTTCTTC. As protein: CASSHERQGLGQFF.